Listed below are T cell receptor beta chains from one sample, sequenced in a study of blood T cell repertoires in COVID-19. Sequencing was performed with immunoSEQ multiplex PCR; in TCRdb, only in-frame clones are kept and a portion is missing. The sample has under 200,000 clones, 87% seen once; the top ten hold over 3.5%. Sequenced sample: peripheral blood. Receptors were obtained from a man younger than 30 with active or convalescent COVID-19. Each CDR3 is given with its conserved first and last residue. Fields, in order: V gene, clone size, D gene, J gene, CDR3 protein, CDR3 DNA. D genes are given only for firm matches. Clone sizes are given selectively: once, few, many, or a class where the clone is expanded.

TRBV2	.	.	TRBJ1-5	CASSERGPQHF	TGTGCCAGCAGTGAACGGGGGCCCCAGCATTTT
TRBV9	.	TRBD2	TRBJ2-1	CASSPRTSVGNEQFF	TGTGCCAGCAGCCCCCGGACTAGCGTCGGCAATGAGCAGTTCTTC
TRBV2	.	TRBD1	TRBJ1-5	CASSVAPGQFNQPQHF	TGTGCCAGCAGCGTTGCTCCGGGACAGTTTAATCAGCCCCAGCATTTT
TRBV18	.	.	TRBJ2-7	CASSPSGPSYEQYF	TGTGCCAGCTCACCGAGCGGGCCCTCCTACGAGCAGTACTTC
TRBV9	once	.	TRBJ1-2	CASSPRTVGGPGYTF	TGTGCCAGCAGCCCGCGGACAGTAGGGGGTCCGGGCTACACCTTC
TRBV15	.	TRBD2	TRBJ2-3	CATRKGLAGSTDTQYF	TGTGCCACCAGAAAAGGACTAGCGGGGAGCACAGATACGCAGTATTTT
TRBV11-3	.	TRBD2	TRBJ2-1	CASSPRLAGGVLNEQFF	TGTGCCAGCAGCCCCCGACTAGCCGGGGGGGTCTTGAATGAGCAGTTCTTC
TRBV6-1	.	TRBD1	TRBJ2-3	CASSVGTGGDGTDTQYF	TGTGCCAGCAGTGTTGGGACAGGGGGCGATGGCACAGATACGCAGTATTTT
TRBV5-4	.	.	TRBJ1-1	CASHPEESEAFF	TGTGCCAGTCACCCGGAGGAGAGTGAAGCTTTCTTT
TRBV29-1	.	TRBD2	TRBJ2-1	CSVDRGSKNEQFF	TGCAGCGTTGATCGCGGGAGTAAGAATGAGCAGTTCTTC
TRBV11-3	few	.	TRBJ2-1	CASSGSFRDFNEQFF	TGTGCCAGCAGCGGTAGCTTCCGCGACTTCAATGAGCAGTTCTTC
TRBV9	.	TRBD1	TRBJ1-4	CASSVTGTGYEKLFF	TGTGCCAGCAGCGTCACCGGGACAGGGTATGAAAAACTGTTTTTT
TRBV2	.	.	TRBJ2-3	CASSDQAGAGSTQYF	TGTGCCAGCAGTGACCAGGCCGGCGCGGGTAGTACGCAGTATTTT
TRBV29-1	.	TRBD1	TRBJ1-1	CSVEGDSLAFF	TGCAGCGTCGAGGGGGACAGCCTAGCTTTCTTT
TRBV5-1	.	TRBD1	TRBJ1-6	CASCSGQGNSPLHF	TGCGCCAGCTGCTCTGGACAGGGAAATTCACCCCTCCACTTT
TRBV5-1	.	TRBD1	TRBJ1-2	CASRKTGTDNYGYTF	TGCGCCAGCAGAAAGACCGGGACAGACAACTATGGCTACACCTTC
TRBV6-5	.	TRBD1	TRBJ1-1	CASSYSTGGRTEAFF	TGTGCCAGCAGTTACTCGACAGGGGGCCGCACTGAAGCTTTCTTT
TRBV7-9	.	.	TRBJ2-2	CASSFASSGELFF	TGTGCCAGCAGCTTCGCAAGCTCCGGGGAGCTGTTTTTT
TRBV6-2/TRBV6-3	.	.	TRBJ1-5	CASSYQGSGFRSNQPQHF	TGTGCCAGCAGTTACCAAGGGTCAGGGTTTCGGAGCAATCAGCCCCAGCATTTT
TRBV5-1	.	TRBD2	TRBJ2-1	CASSRGTSGVSDEQFF	TGCGCCAGCAGCCGTGGGACTAGCGGGGTTAGCGATGAGCAGTTCTTC
TRBV10-3	.	.	TRBJ2-6	CAISGRGSGANVLTF	TGTGCCATCAGTGGCAGGGGTTCTGGGGCCAACGTCCTGACTTTC
TRBV30	.	.	TRBJ1-2	CAWSVGDSYGYTF	TGTGCCTGGAGTGTAGGAGACAGCTATGGCTACACCTTC
TRBV10-1	.	TRBD2	TRBJ2-1	CASSELAGRNEQFF	TGCGCCAGCAGTGAGTTAGCGGGGCGGAATGAGCAGTTCTTC
TRBV7-8	.	.	TRBJ1-2	CASSRGPGERDGYTF	TGTGCCAGCAGCCGGGGCCCGGGGGAAAGAGATGGCTACACCTTC
TRBV28	.	TRBD1	TRBJ1-1	CASSLMTGSGLAVEAFF	TGTGCCAGCAGTCTAATGACAGGGTCAGGTTTGGCGGTTGAAGCTTTCTTT
TRBV4-1	.	TRBD2	TRBJ2-3	CASSQEGSGRATDTQYF	TGCGCCAGCAGCCAAGAAGGTAGCGGGAGGGCCACAGATACGCAGTATTTT
TRBV24-1	.	TRBD2	TRBJ2-1	CATSDAVLAGVRNEQFF	TGTGCCACCAGTGATGCTGTGCTAGCGGGAGTTCGGAATGAGCAGTTCTTC
TRBV28	few	.	TRBJ1-3	CASSLGFGGSGNTIYF	TGTGCCAGCAGTTTGGGGTTCGGGGGGTCTGGAAACACCATATATTTT
TRBV7-2	.	.	TRBJ2-2	CASSPRTGELFF	TGTGCCAGCAGCCCGCGGACCGGGGAGCTGTTTTTT
TRBV7-3	.	TRBD2	TRBJ2-1	CASSLMGTSGRVEQFF	TGTGCCAGCAGCTTAATGGGGACTAGCGGGAGGGTTGAGCAGTTCTTC
TRBV10-3	.	.	TRBJ1-4	CAISQGQVNEKLFF	TGTGCCATCAGCCAGGGACAAGTTAATGAAAAACTGTTTTTT
TRBV5-1	few	.	TRBJ1-1	CASSWGGITEAFF	TGCGCCAGCTCTTGGGGGGGTATCACTGAAGCTTTCTTT
TRBV29-1	few	.	TRBJ2-7	CSVEDYTTYEQYF	TGCAGCGTCGAGGACTACACTACCTACGAGCAGTACTTC
TRBV5-4	.	.	TRBJ1-1	CASSSAAGADTEAFF	TGTGCCAGCAGCTCGGCGGCGGGGGCGGACACTGAAGCTTTCTTT
TRBV6-2/TRBV6-3	.	TRBD2	TRBJ2-1	CASSLGLGDEQFF	TGTGCCAGCAGTTTGGGACTAGGGGATGAGCAGTTCTTC
TRBV5-1	.	.	TRBJ2-2	CASSERSGNTGELFF	TGCGCCAGCTCGGAGCGTAGCGGTAACACCGGGGAGCTGTTTTTT
TRBV24-1	.	.	TRBJ2-5	CATSDPPGGEETQYF	TGTGCCACCAGTGATCCGCCCGGGGGAGAAGAGACCCAGTACTTC
TRBV27	.	TRBD2	TRBJ2-2	CASSLGTSGGNTGELFF	TGTGCCAGCAGTTTAGGGACTAGCGGGGGGAACACCGGGGAGCTGTTTTTT
TRBV28	.	.	TRBJ1-4	CASSLLGGERNEKLFF	TGTGCCAGCAGTTTGCTGGGGGGAGAAAGGAATGAAAAACTGTTTTTT
TRBV4-1	.	TRBD2	TRBJ2-5	CASSQDGTSGQETQYF	TGCGCCAGCAGCCAAGATGGGACTAGCGGCCAAGAGACCCAGTACTTC
TRBV27	.	.	TRBJ1-6	CASSLPPGVGSPLHF	TGTGCCAGCAGTTTACCCCCAGGGGTCGGGTCACCCCTCCACTTT
TRBV27	.	.	TRBJ1-1	CASSLRRGPEAFF	TGTGCCAGCAGTCTACGACGAGGTCCCGAAGCTTTCTTT
TRBV6-6	.	.	TRBJ1-5	CASSYSNNQPQHF	TGTGCCAGCAGTTACTCTAACAATCAGCCCCAGCATTTT
TRBV5-1	.	.	TRBJ2-5	CASSGHYIRTEGETQYF	TGCGCCAGCAGCGGACACTACATCCGGACGGAAGGGGAGACCCAGTACTTC
TRBV7-9	.	TRBD2	TRBJ2-5	CASSLGERLAGTYF	TGTGCCAGCAGCTTAGGGGAGCGGCTAGCGGGGACGTACTTC
TRBV2	.	.	TRBJ1-6	CASSAFTGFDSPLHF	TGTGCCAGCAGCGCATTTACCGGGTTTGATTCACCCCTCCACTTT
TRBV2	.	TRBD1	TRBJ2-2	CASSGQGRNTGELFF	TGTGCCAGCAGTGGACAGGGAAGGAACACCGGGGAGCTGTTTTTT
TRBV5-1	.	.	TRBJ2-5	CASSTQETQYF	TGCGCCAGCAGCACTCAAGAGACCCAGTACTTC
TRBV7-9	.	.	TRBJ2-7	CASPREQYF	TGTGCCAGCCCCCGCGAGCAGTACTTC
TRBV7-3	.	TRBD1	TRBJ2-7	CASSLSTGFGHEQYF	TGTGCCAGCAGCCTCTCGACAGGGTTCGGCCACGAGCAGTACTTC
TRBV2	.	.	TRBJ1-1	CASREMGHGMNTEAFF	TGTGCCAGCAGAGAAATGGGACACGGCATGAACACTGAAGCTTTCTTT
TRBV16	.	TRBD2	TRBJ2-7	CASSQSRGRPQKYYEQYF	TGTGCCAGCAGCCAATCCCGCGGGAGGCCCCAAAAATACTACGAGCAGTACTTC
TRBV19	.	.	TRBJ1-2	CASSTQGALSYTF	TGTGCCAGTAGTACACAGGGCGCCTTAAGCTACACCTTC
TRBV21-1	.	.	TRBJ1-5	CASSKAQGYQPQHF	TGTGCCAGCAGCAAAGCGCAGGGGTATCAGCCCCAGCATTTT
TRBV6-2/TRBV6-3	.	.	TRBJ2-1	CASSWAQTWEQFF	TGTGCCAGCAGTTGGGCCCAGACCTGGGAGCAGTTCTTC